Sequencing of this T cell receptor beta chain was carried out in a study of T cells after yellow fever vaccination. Across the study: Low-cell-number fractions underwent preparation using SMART-Seq v4 Ultra Low Input.

A word on this clonotype: As yet, its antigen is unknown.

With 3 bases removed from V and 0 bases from J, the gap between germline ends came to 15 bases. Germline loops: CDR1 SGHNT, CDR2 YYREEE (reference sequence). The CDR3 spans 16 residues. Whole-study findings and limits: FACS-sorted repertoires could contain abundant clonotypes contaminating from the bulk population.

TCRdb called the 5' RACE reads again in MiXCR, with one record for every CDR3 protein. The table records 60,000 or so distinct CDR3 sequences, roughly 7.4% of them present only once. Sequenced here: CD8+ T cells sorted from PBMCs, sampled on the day of the first yellow fever vaccination. This sequence joins TRBV5-4 and TRBJ2-5, with D maybe TRBD1 (6 bases). The receptor's source is a man between 18 and 29 years old who received the YFV17D yellow fever vaccine. The CDR3 loop reads CASSSLGQQYQETQYF. Written as DNA, the CDR3 is TGTGCCAGCAGCTCGTTAGGACAGCAGTACCAAGAGACCCAGTACTTC.